Presented here are 6 T cell receptor beta chains from one specimen sequenced in a study of blood T cell repertoires in COVID-19. Produced via immunoSEQ multiplex PCR; TCRdb's table is partial and in-frame only. This sample has over 80,000 clones, with 88% found just once. The sequenced material came from peripheral blood. The receptors were gathered from a man aged 70-80 years with acute or convalescent COVID-19.

This CDR3 reads CASSIRGGSTHTIYF. CDR3 bases: TGTGCCAGTAGTATAAGGGGTGGATCGACGCACACCATATATTTT. V is TRBV19 and J is TRBJ1-3, with TRBD1 as a possible D gene (5 bases). Looked up from germline, CDR1 is LNHDA and CDR2 is SQIVND (reference sequence). V was pared by 2 bases and J by 8 bases, with 16 bases between. The CDR3 has 15 residues.

The gene calls are TRBV15 and TRBJ1-3, with unresolved D. In germline, CDR1 is LNHNV, CDR2 YYDKDF (reference sequence). The CDR3 consists of 16 residues. V lost 1 base, J lost 0 bases, and 10 bases lay in between. The CDR3 loop reads CATSRGARNSGNTIYF. The CDR3 bases are TGTGCCACCAGCAGAGGGGCCAGGAACTCTGGAAACACCATATATTTT. Full variable domain (remainder filled in from reference TRBV15 and TRBJ1-3): DAMVIQNPRYQVTQFGKPVTLSCSQTLNHNVMYWYQQKSSQAPKLLFHYYDKDFNNEADTPDNFQSRRPNTSFCFLDIRSPGLGDTAMYLCATSRGARNSGNTIYFGEGSWLTVV.

The rearrangement uses TRBV7-2 and TRBJ2-7; D might be TRBD2 (5 bases). Trimming cost V 3 bases and J 0 bases, with 9 bases left between them. The germline V gene has CDR1 SGHTA and CDR2 FQGNSA. The CDR3 runs 14 residues. CDR3 coding DNA: TGTGCCAGCAGCTTTCAGCGGAACTCCTACGAGCAGTACTTC. Translating gives CASSFQRNSYEQYF.

The chain uses TRBV27 and TRBJ2-5; 7 bases are shared with TRBD2. The germline V gene has CDR1 MNHEY and CDR2 SMNVEV (reference sequence). V lost 8 bases, J lost 3 bases, and 9 bases stayed unmatched. The CDR3 loop spans 14 amino acids. CDR3 loop: CASFYRAGEETQYF. The DNA of the CDR3 is TGTGCCAGCTTCTATAGGGCGGGGGAAGAGACCCAGTACTTC.

The chain uses TRBV5-4 and TRBJ1-3; D perhaps matches TRBD1 (5 bases). V lost 1 base to trimming and J lost 4 bases, with 9 bases between them. The CDR3 consists of 14 residues. The germline gives CDR1 SGHNT, CDR2 YYREEE (reference sequence). This CDR3 is CASSLQGLGNTIYF. The CDR3 coding sequence is TGTGCCAGCAGCTTGCAGGGTCTCGGAAACACCATATATTTT.

The chain joins TRBV4-3 to TRBJ2-7; 7 bases map to TRBD1. The CDR3 has 15 amino acids. Germline CDR1 reads LGHNA; CDR2 reads YSLEER. J was trimmed by 4 bases and V by 4 bases; bases with no gene match: 10. CDR3 amino acids: CASSRLVGTVYEQYF. The DNA of the CDR3 is TGCGCCAGCAGCCGACTCGTCGGGACAGTATACGAGCAGTACTTC.